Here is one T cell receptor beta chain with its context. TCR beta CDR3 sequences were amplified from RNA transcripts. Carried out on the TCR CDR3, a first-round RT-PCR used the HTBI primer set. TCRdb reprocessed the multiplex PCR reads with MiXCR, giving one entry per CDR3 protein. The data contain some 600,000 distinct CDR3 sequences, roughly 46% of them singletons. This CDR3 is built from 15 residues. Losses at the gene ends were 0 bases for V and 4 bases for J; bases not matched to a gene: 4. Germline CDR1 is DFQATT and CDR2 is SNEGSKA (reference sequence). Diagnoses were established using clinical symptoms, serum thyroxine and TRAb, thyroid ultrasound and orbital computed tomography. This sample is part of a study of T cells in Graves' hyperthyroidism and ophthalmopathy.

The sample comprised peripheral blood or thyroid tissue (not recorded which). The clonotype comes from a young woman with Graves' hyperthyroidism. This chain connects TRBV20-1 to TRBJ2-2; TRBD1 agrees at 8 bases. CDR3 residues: CSARDFGQGTGELFF. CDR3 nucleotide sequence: TGCAGTGCTAGAGATTTCGGACAGGGCACCGGGGAGCTGTTTTTT.